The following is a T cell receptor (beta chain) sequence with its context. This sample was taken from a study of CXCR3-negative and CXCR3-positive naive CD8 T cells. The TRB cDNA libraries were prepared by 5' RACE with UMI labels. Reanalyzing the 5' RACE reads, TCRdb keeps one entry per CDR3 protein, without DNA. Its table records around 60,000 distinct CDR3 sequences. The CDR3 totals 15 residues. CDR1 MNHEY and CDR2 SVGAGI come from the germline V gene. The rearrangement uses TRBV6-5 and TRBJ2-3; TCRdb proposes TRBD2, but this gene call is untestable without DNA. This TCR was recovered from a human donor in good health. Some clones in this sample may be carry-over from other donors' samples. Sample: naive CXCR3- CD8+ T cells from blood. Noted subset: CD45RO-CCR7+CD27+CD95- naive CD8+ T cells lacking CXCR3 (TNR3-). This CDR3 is CASSPSGGITDTQYF.